The clone carrying this T cell receptor beta chain was recorded at least ten times. Its specificity is not known. RNA transcripts yielded amplified TCR beta CDR3 regions. Initially, a first-round RT-PCR of the TCR CDR3 employed the HTBI primer set. MiXCR, applied by TCRdb to the multiplex PCR reads, yields one record per CDR3 protein. Of 700,000 or so distinct CDR3 sequences detected, approximately 14% appear once; the ten largest clones hold around 13%. The V gene lost 0 bases and the J gene lost 3 bases, with 16 bases spanning the gap. The CDR3 has 17 amino acids. Germline lookup yields CDR1 SGHDT and CDR2 YYEEEE. This record belongs to a study of T cells in Graves' hyperthyroidism and ophthalmopathy. Study-wide results and limits: A model using 13 V-J features told ophthalmopathy apart from stable hyperthyroidism. Model output signaled ophthalmopathy a median approximately 6 months ahead of onset.

Diagnosing involved the use of clinical symptoms, serum thyroxine and TRAb, thyroid ultrasound and orbital computed tomography. Cells are PBMCs isolated from roughly 9.3 ml of fresh blood. The chain combines TRBV5-6 with TRBJ2-1, with D tentatively TRBD1 (6 bases). Sequencing was carried out using blood. The receptor's source is a woman aged 50 to 60 with Graves' ophthalmopathy. The CDR3 loop reads CASSLGFTGYYYNEQFF. CDR3 DNA sequence: TGTGCCAGCAGCTTGGGATTTACAGGGTATTACTACAATGAGCAGTTCTTC.